This T cell receptor (beta chain) is from a study of T cell repertoires in cytomegalovirus infection. Study information: Public TCR beta signatures indicated both CMV infection and matching HLA type.

Trimming removed 3 bases from V and 1 base from J, with 11 bases in between. The CDR3 is made up of 15 amino acids. Germline lookup yields CDR1 SGHTA and CDR2 FQGTGA. This clonotype was picked up many times. TCRdb used MiXCR to reprocess the reads, holding one entry per CDR3 protein. The sample has 400,000 to 550,000 distinct CDR3 sequences, approximately 10% seen once. The chain employs TRBV7-3 and TRBJ2-3; TRBD1 or TRBD2 may be the D gene (5 bases each). This receptor was taken from a human donor in good health (CMV status not recorded). Some clones in this sample may be carry-over from other donors' samples. Specimen: PBMCs. For the CDR3, the DNA is TGTGCCAGCAGCTTGTCGGGGCGGCGCACAGATACGCAGTATTTT. It codes for CASSLSGRRTDTQYF.